This T cell receptor beta chain was recovered during a study of cytomegalovirus exposure and HLA in healthy donors. In the study overall: The roughly 130 validation repertoires used the same platform as the roughly 720 first-cohort repertoires (as reported by a later analysis).

Overall study findings and caveats: According to the study, around 160 TCR beta chains were cytomegalovirus-associated.

Profiled with immunoSEQ multiplex PCR; TCRdb holds only in-frame clones, not every one. The sample comprises approximately 200,000 clones, approximately 80% of which are singletons, and 6% to 9% rests with the top ten. At least ten counts were recorded for this clone. Its specificity is unknown. Trimming took 7 bases from V and 6 from J; bases not matched to a gene: 8. Germline V gives CDR1 LNHDA, CDR2 SQIVND (reference sequence). This CDR3 spans 15 amino acids. The donors were in the roughly 120-subject validation cohort; that cohort was separate from the roughly 700-subject first cohort. This receptor was identified in a young man in good health and CMV-seropositive. The chain employs TRBV19 and TRBJ2-1; 11 bases are shared with TRBD2. The sequenced sample was PBMCs. This CDR3 is CASTVTSGNLNEQFF. CDR3 in DNA: TGTGCCAGTACCGTGACTAGCGGGAACCTCAATGAGCAGTTCTTC. Looking up the rest from reference TRBV19 and TRBJ2-1 gives the full variable domain: DGGITQSPKYLFRKEGQNVTLSCEQNLNHDAMYWYRQDPGQGLRLIYYSQIVNDFQKGDIAEGYSVSREKKESFPLTVTSAQKNPTAFYLCASTVTSGNLNEQFFGPGTRLTVL.